A single sample is the source of the 18 T cell receptor beta chains below, sequenced in a study of control samples from healthy donors and cancer patients. Data came from immunoSEQ multiplex PCR; TCRdb stores just in-frame clones and leaves some out. The repertoire holds 70,000 to 95,000 clones, roughly nine tenths seen once, with around 1% in the top ten. Specimen: blood. These receptors came from a woman aged 30 to 39 in good health.

The V gene is TRBV5-4, the J gene TRBJ2-5, with 7 bases identical to TRBD1. The CDR3 is made up of 15 amino acids. The V gene end was trimmed by 4 bases and the J gene end by 1 base; junction bases not matched to a gene: 7. Per germline, CDR1 SGHNT and CDR2 YYREEE (reference sequence). DNA of the CDR3: TGTGCCAGCAGCCGGGAAAGACAGGGCCAAGAGACCCAGTACTTC. This sequence encodes CASSRERQGQETQYF.

This chain links TRBV7-9 with TRBJ1-6; D remains ambiguous. The CDR3 runs 12 residues. CDR1 is SEHNR, CDR2 FQNEAQ, per germline (reference sequence). The ends were cut back, 7 bases at V and 13 bases at J, with 14 bases in the middle. The CDR3 DNA follows: TGTGCCAGCACCACCCTTGGGTTTCCCCTCCACTTT. Translation: CASTTLGFPLHF.

This chain links TRBV25-1 with TRBJ2-7; 12 nucleotides align to TRBD2. CDR3 length: 17 residues. Germline V gene sequence: CDR1 MGHDK, CDR2 SYGVNS. The V and J ends lost 2 bases and 5 bases, in that order; junction bases with no gene match: 10. The DNA of the CDR3 is TGTGCCAGCAGTGAAGGAAATCTAGCGGGAGGGGGCGACGAGCAGTACTTC. Translated: CASSEGNLAGGGDEQYF.

The V gene is TRBV5-5, the J gene TRBJ1-5; D gene ambiguous. Germline lookup yields CDR1 SGHKS and CDR2 YYEKEE (reference sequence). This CDR3 spans 15 amino acids. Trimming shortened V by 2 bases and J by 4 bases, and 13 bases separated the two germline ends. This chain's CDR3 is CASSLSYGSNQPQHF. The CDR3 region has the DNA TGTGCCAGCAGCTTATCGTACGGATCTAATCAGCCCCAGCATTTT.

The V gene is TRBV19, the J gene TRBJ2-1; 8 bases map to TRBD1. Germline V gene sequence: CDR1 LNHDA, CDR2 SQIVND (reference sequence). The V gene end was trimmed by 3 bases and the J gene end by 10 bases; junction bases not matched to a gene: 14. This CDR3 contains 16 residues. The CDR3 reads CASSMDPRGLGEEQFF. As DNA, the CDR3 is TGTGCCAGTAGTATGGACCCCAGGGGGCTGGGGGAGGAGCAGTTCTTC.

This chain connects TRBV27 to TRBJ1-2; 7 positions agree with TRBD1. CDR1 is MNHEY and CDR2 is SMNVEV in the germline V gene (reference sequence). This CDR3 spans 13 amino acids. The trim removed 4 bases at V and 4 bases at J, leaving 3 bases unmatched. CDR3: CASSSGTAYGYTF. The CDR3 DNA follows: TGTGCCAGCAGTTCCGGGACAGCCTATGGCTACACCTTC.

This clone came up once. The rearrangement links TRBV5-1 to TRBJ1-4; the D gene is possibly TRBD1 (5 bases). Germline lookup yields CDR1 SGHRS and CDR2 YFSETQ. V shed 3 bases and J shed 4 bases, with 13 bases lying between them. The CDR3 length is 15 residues. The CDR3 nucleotides read TGCGCCAGCAGCTCTGCTGGACACATTAATGAAAAACTGTTTTTT. Its protein is CASSSAGHINEKLFF.

The chain joins TRBV5-1 to TRBJ2-1; D uncertain. V shed 0 bases and J shed 0 bases, with 7 bases lying between them. The CDR3 is made up of 15 amino acids. Germline V lookup: CDR1 SGHRS, CDR2 YFSETQ. The CDR3 coding sequence is TGCGCCAGCAGCTTGGGTCCGAGCTCCTACAATGAGCAGTTCTTC. This gives the protein CASSLGPSSYNEQFF.

The V and J genes are TRBV14 and TRBJ1-6; D is uncertain. CDR3 size: 14 residues. The germline V gene encodes CDR1 SGHDN and CDR2 FVKESK. V was cut by 4 bases and J by 6 bases, with 10 bases left in between. CDR3 nucleotide sequence: TGTGCCAGCAGCCTCCTCCGCGGTAATTCACCCCTCCACTTT. Translation: CASSLLRGNSPLHF.

This sequence joins TRBV29-1 and TRBJ1-1; D is ambiguous. The germline CDR1 and CDR2 sequences are SQVTM and ANQGSEA. This CDR3 comprises 9 residues. Trimming removed 6 bases from V and 8 bases from J, with 7 bases in between. CDR3: CSVGMEAFF. CDR3 DNA sequence: TGCAGCGTGGGGATGGAAGCTTTCTTT.

This chain joins TRBV11-3 and TRBJ2-7, with D perhaps being TRBD1 or TRBD2 (7 bases each). Per the germline V gene, CDR1 is SGHNT and CDR2 is YENEEA. The CDR3 covers 14 residues. V was clipped by 5 bases and J by 6 bases, with 17 bases between them. The CDR3 region is CASSPRGGAGEQYF. The CDR3 nucleotides are TGTGCCAGCAGCCCCAGGGGGGGCGCGGGCGAGCAGTACTTC.

The chain joins TRBV6-5 to TRBJ1-3; D is unresolved. This CDR3 contains 14 residues. V was shortened by 2 bases and J by 4 bases, with 9 bases between the two germline ends. Looked up from germline, CDR1 is MNHEY and CDR2 is SVGAGI. CDR3 nucleotide sequence: TGTGCCAGCAGTTACACCCATCCCGGAAACACCATATATTTT. It translates to CASSYTHPGNTIYF.

The genes are TRBV7-9 and TRBJ2-2; TRBD1 matches 7 bases. Germline lookup yields CDR1 SEHNR and CDR2 FQNEAQ (reference sequence). J was trimmed by 2 bases and V by 5 bases; bases with no gene match: 5. The CDR3 runs 15 residues. Here the CDR3 reads CASSPRDSNTGELFF. CDR3 nucleotide sequence: TGTGCCAGCAGCCCCCGGGACAGTAACACCGGGGAGCTGTTTTTT.

The chain joins TRBV29-1 to TRBJ1-1, with 7 bases matching TRBD1. V lost 6 bases, J lost 3 bases, and 4 bases stayed unmatched. This CDR3 spans 12 amino acids. Germline V gives CDR1 SQVTM, CDR2 ANQGSEA. The CDR3 nucleotides are TGCAGCGTCTCAGGGGGGGACACTGAAGCTTTCTTT. As protein: CSVSGGDTEAFF.

This chain uses TRBV19 with TRBJ1-5; 7 nucleotides match TRBD1. J was trimmed by 1 base and V by 4 bases; bases with no gene match: 10. This CDR3 region has 17 residues. CDR1 and CDR2 from the germline V gene are LNHDA and SQIVND (reference sequence). The DNA for the CDR3 is TGTGCCAGTAGTACAACCGACAGGGCCCGGAGCAATCAGCCCCAGCATTTT. Translating gives CASSTTDRARSNQPQHF.

CDR3 sequence reads: CASSGPPDVKLFF. The DNA of the CDR3 is TGCGCCAGCTCCGGACCCCCGGACGTAAAACTGTTTTTT. V gene TRBV5-1 combines with J gene TRBJ1-4; D ambiguous. Trimming stripped 7 bases from V and 10 bases from J, with 17 bases between. The germline V gene encodes CDR1 SGHRS and CDR2 YFSETQ. The CDR3 extends over 13 amino acids.

J is TRBJ2-5 and V is TRBV5-1, with D possibly TRBD1 on 7 matching bases. The germline V and J ends were trimmed by 0 bases and 5 bases, with 14 bases remaining between them. In germline, CDR1 is SGHRS, CDR2 YFSETQ. This CDR3 contains 15 residues. CDR3 sequence: CASSLDRGGLETQYF. The CDR3 DNA follows: TGCGCCAGCAGCTTGGACAGGGGAGGTTTGGAGACCCAGTACTTC.

The gene calls are TRBV7-2 and TRBJ1-1, with unresolved D. CDR1 SGHTA and CDR2 FQGNSA come from the germline V gene. The V gene lost 7 bases and the J gene lost 0 bases, with 12 bases spanning the gap. The CDR3 runs 14 residues. The CDR3 sequence: CASTLDGVNTEAFF. As DNA, the CDR3 is TGTGCCAGCACCTTGGACGGTGTGAACACTGAAGCTTTCTTT.